The present entry profiles one TCR beta chain with its context. Its antigen is currently not known. There are no base qualities to consult, and no much larger clone falls within one base. The record originates from a study of blood T cell repertoires in COVID-19 (dated by TCRdb to between 2020 and 2021). About the full investigation: Samples covering the acute and convalescent phases of COVID-19 were provided by collaborators in the United States, Italy and Spain. The prospective study material was composed of cDNA or gDNA derived from T cells, B-cell-depleted T cells, or PBMCs. The dataset comprised deeply sampled blood TCRbeta repertoires from subjects exposed to, actively infected with, or recovered from COVID-19. The samples were drawn from the first 160 participants of the ongoing ImmuneRACE study and from about 1,200 subjects provided by 6 global collaborators. Where HLA class I and class II types were available, the types were taken from metadata supplied by the sample provider, not from assay-based typing. Nearly every sample came with metadata listing a de-identified subject ID, COVID-19 status, age in years and sex. A freely available public database, intended as a resource for researchers studying the immune response to SARS-CoV-2, is where the repertoires were released.

TCRbeta CDR3 regions were amplified from genomic DNA using the immunoSEQ Assay, a bias-controlled multiplex PCR. The paper's processing steps were these. Nucleated cell counts per sample were estimated from amplification of reference gene primers within the assay. Sequence reads were collapsed and filtered to measure the absolute abundance of every unique TCRbeta CDR3 rearrangement. Productive Simpson clonality was computed per sample as the square root of Simpson's diversity index over productive rearrangements. TCRdb took this table from immuneACCESS and kept in-frame rearrangements with V and J called. Such tables lack part of the clones; where checked against another copy, unresolved V genes explain under half of the gap, and the rest is unexplained. From that table come the V and J calls and clone size; the DNA was used to work out D and trimming. The sample profile shows about 140,000 clones; more than 60% of them were found once. Roughly 17% of the sample is held by the ten biggest clonotypes.

Measured from the cysteine to the phenylalanine, the CDR3 is 13 residues long. Only the CDR3 DNA stays, 39 bases, in frame from base 1. CDR1 is given as SGDLS and CDR2 as YYNGEE, both from the germline V gene. V drops 0 bases and J drops 6 bases, leaving 10 bases in between. Collaborating institutions collected whole blood in K2EDTA tubes following their own protocols. For TCRbeta analysis, collaborator samples were shipped as frozen whole blood, as isolated PBMCs, or as DNA extracted from either sample type. Overall study results and their limits: The amount of clinical and demographic metadata varied by source and participant and was provided uncurated.

This receptor was identified in a middle-aged man with acute or convalescent COVID-19. The sequence links TRBV9 to TRBJ2-7, and possibly TRBD1, on 6 matching bases. The source material was peripheral blood. CDR3 region: CASSVDLGGEQYF. The DNA sequence is given as TGTGCCAGCAGCGTAGATCTAGGGGGCGAGCAGTACTTC.